This TCR beta chain was identified during a study of T-cell memory formation after mild COVID-19. Study summary: TCR clusters were largely donor specific.

This clonotype was seen repeatedly, ten times or more. Antigen specificity is unknown. Overall study findings and caveats: Within pre-infection memory, some responding clones were found, suggesting cross-reactive memory joined. CD4+ contracting clones were mainly CM and EM; CD8+ ones, EMRA.

The ends lost 1 base at V and 0 bases at J; junction bases unmatched: 5. Looked up from germline, CDR1 is MNHNS and CDR2 is SASEGT. This CDR3 has 16 residues. Each CDR3 protein is one row after TCRdb ran MiXCR on the 5' RACE reads. Of 380,000 or so distinct CDR3 sequences listed, roughly 13% are singletons. The sequence came from a man between 18 and 35 years old who had mild COVID-19 (a few samples of this study predate the infection). Cell type and time point are not known. The chain carries TRBV6-1 and TRBJ1-2; 7 positions match TRBD1. What was sequenced was PBMCs or a T cell subset sorted from them (not recorded which). CDR3 DNA: TGTGCCAGCAGTGAAGACCCCAGGGGGACTAACTATGGCTACACCTTC. Translation gives CASSEDPRGTNYGYTF.